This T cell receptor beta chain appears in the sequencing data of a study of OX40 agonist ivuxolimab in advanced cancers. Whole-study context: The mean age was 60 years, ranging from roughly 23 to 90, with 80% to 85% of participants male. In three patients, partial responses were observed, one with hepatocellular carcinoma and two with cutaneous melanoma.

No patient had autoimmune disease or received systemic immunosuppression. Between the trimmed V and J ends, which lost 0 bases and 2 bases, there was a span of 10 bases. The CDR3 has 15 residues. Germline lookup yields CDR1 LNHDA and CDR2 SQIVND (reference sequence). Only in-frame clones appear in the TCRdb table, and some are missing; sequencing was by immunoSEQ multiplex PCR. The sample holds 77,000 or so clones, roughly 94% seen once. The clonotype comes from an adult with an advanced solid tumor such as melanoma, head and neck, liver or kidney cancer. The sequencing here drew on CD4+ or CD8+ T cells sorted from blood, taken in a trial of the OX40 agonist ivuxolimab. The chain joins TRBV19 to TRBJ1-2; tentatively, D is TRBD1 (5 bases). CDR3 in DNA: TGTGCCAGTAGTATAGAGGGGGGAAGGAACTATGGCTACACCTTC. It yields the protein CASSIEGGRNYGYTF.